This T cell receptor (beta chain) came from a study of T-cell reconstitution after alpha-beta-depleted transplantation in children. Germline CDR1 reads SGHRS; CDR2 reads YFSETQ. This CDR3 contains 14 residues. The V end lost 3 bases, the J end lost 8 bases, and 15 bases lay between the germline ends. Researchers prepared the TCRbeta library using unique molecular identifiers, the study reports. TCRdb passed the PCR reads through MiXCR, listing each CDR3 protein once. The sample consists of about 400,000 distinct CDR3 sequences, over 20% of them appearing once. The V gene is TRBV5-1, the J gene TRBJ2-1; D is possibly TRBD1 or TRBD2 (7 bases each). Sequencing used PBMCs from the stem cell graft donor, obtained from the stem cell graft. The TCR was taken from a human donor who donated a stem cell graft to a child with acute myeloid leukemia. The CDR3 sequence: CASSWGRGGDEQFF. CDR3 in DNA: TGCGCCAGCAGCTGGGGCAGGGGGGGCGATGAGCAGTTCTTC.